This record concerns one T cell receptor (beta chain) sequence. Its antigen remains unidentified. With 2 bases removed from V and 1 base from J, the gap between germline ends came to 6 bases. Germline assignment: CDR1 MNHEY and CDR2 SVGAGI. This CDR3 is 13 amino acids long. The data were taken from a study of cytomegalovirus exposure and HLA in healthy donors. Study outcomes and limitations: Sequencing depth roughly uniform across donors was assumed in presence/absence analyses. At a 0.05 false discovery rate, a later analysis found 15,000 to 20,000 TCR beta sequences to be associated with HLA alleles. Among immune exposure information, only CMV serostatus was available.

Primers for the PCR totalled 60 Vbeta and 13 Jbeta. Using immunoSEQ multiplex PCR, the repertoire was profiled, and TCRdb retains in-frame clones only, with some absent. The table records approximately 130,000 clones, more than 65% of them present only once. V gene TRBV6-5 combines with J gene TRBJ2-7; D is perhaps TRBD1 (6 bases). This TCR came from a man aged 50 to 60 in good health and CMV-seronegative. Sequencing was done on a sample of PBMCs. The CDR3 nucleotides are TGTGCCAGCAGTTACGACAGGTCCTACGAGCAGTACTTC. Translating it yields CASSYDRSYEQYF.